This TCR beta chain was profiled in a study of control samples from healthy donors and cancer patients. V was pared by 4 bases and J by 5 bases, with 5 bases between. The length of the CDR3 is 12 residues. Germline V lookup: CDR1 SGHVS, CDR2 FNYEAQ. Sequencing used immunoSEQ multiplex PCR; TCRdb keeps in-frame clones, though not all of them. The table lists 140,000 or so clones, roughly 90% of them singletons, with just under 5% in the top ten. The J gene is TRBJ1-4, the V gene TRBV7-6; D unresolved. Sequenced sample: blood. The TCR comes from a young man in good health. DNA for the CDR3: TGTGCCAGCAGCTCGGGCAATGAAAAACTGTTTTTT. This codes for CASSSGNEKLFF.